Only one count was recorded for the clone carrying this T cell receptor beta chain. These data belong to a study of blood T cell repertoires in COVID-19. Original handling: The assay estimated nucleated cells by amplifying reference gene primers. The data were produced by immunoSEQ multiplex PCR, yet TCRdb's version contains in-frame clones alone and is incomplete. The V and J calls and the clone size are those of that table, but D and trimming were determined from the DNA. Of hundreds of thousands of clones in the sample, under 90% were seen once. The CDR3 runs to 14 residues. V shed 2 bases and J shed 4 bases, with 11 bases lying between them. Germline V CDR1 and CDR2: ENHRY, SYGVKD. Donors were grouped by their self-reported clinical history. Recovery meant two consecutive negative NP/OP PCR tests, professional clearance, or resolved symptoms.

V gene TRBV10-3 combines with J gene TRBJ1-1; D is unclear. The TCR sequence derives from a woman aged 55-75 years who had recovered from COVID-19. Source material: PBMCs or T cells enriched from blood (not recorded which). CDR3 coding DNA: TGTGCCATCAGTGAGAGATTGCAGTCCACTGAAGCTTTCTTT. It is translated as CAISERLQSTEAFF.